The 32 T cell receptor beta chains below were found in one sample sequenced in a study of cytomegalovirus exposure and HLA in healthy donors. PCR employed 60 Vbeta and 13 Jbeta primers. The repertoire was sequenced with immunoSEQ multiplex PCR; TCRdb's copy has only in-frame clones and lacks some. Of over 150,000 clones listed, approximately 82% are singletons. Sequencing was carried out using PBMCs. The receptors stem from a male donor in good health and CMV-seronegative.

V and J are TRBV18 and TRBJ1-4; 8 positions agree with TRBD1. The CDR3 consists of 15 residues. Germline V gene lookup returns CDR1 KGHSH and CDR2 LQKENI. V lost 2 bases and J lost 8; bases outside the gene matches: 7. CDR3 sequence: CASSPADRGKEKLFF. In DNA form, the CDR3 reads TGTGCCAGCTCACCAGCAGACAGGGGAAAAGAAAAACTGTTTTTT. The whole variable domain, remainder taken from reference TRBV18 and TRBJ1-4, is NAGVMQNPRHLVRRRGQEARLRCSPMKGHSHVYWYRQLPEEGLKFMVYLQKENIIDESGMPKERFSAEFPKEGPSILRIQQVVRGDSAAYFCASSPADRGKEKLFFGSGTQLSVL.

The CDR3 DNA reads TGCGCCAGCAGTTGGACTAGCGGCCCCTACGAGCAGTACTTC. Protein: CASSWTSGPYEQYF. V and J are TRBV5-1 and TRBJ2-7; TRBD2 agrees at 10 bases. V shed 5 bases, J shed 2 bases, and the junction held 4 bases outside the gene matches. The V gene's germline CDR1 is SGHRS and CDR2 YFSETQ. The CDR3 sequence is 14 residues long.

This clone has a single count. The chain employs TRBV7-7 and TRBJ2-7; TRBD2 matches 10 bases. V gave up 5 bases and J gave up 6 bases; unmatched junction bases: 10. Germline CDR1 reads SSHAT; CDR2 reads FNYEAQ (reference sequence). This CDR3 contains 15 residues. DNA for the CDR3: TGTGCCAGCAGCAGAATAGCGGGAGGCGGAGCCGAGCAGTACTTC. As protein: CASSRIAGGGAEQYF. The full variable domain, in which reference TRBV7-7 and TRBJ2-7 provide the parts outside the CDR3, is GAGVSQSPRYKVTKRGQDVTLRCDPISSHATLYWYQQALGQGPEFLTYFNYEAQPDKSGLPSDRFSAERPEGSISTLTIQRTEQRDSAMYRCASSRIAGGGAEQYFGPGTRLTVT.

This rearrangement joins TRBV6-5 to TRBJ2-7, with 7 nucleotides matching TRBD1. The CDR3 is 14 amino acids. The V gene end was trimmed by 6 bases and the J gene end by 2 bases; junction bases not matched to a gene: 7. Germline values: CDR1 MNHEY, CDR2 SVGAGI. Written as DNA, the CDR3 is TGTGCCAGCAGCCAGGGGGTCGTGCCCTACGAGCAGTACTTC. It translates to CASSQGVVPYEQYF.

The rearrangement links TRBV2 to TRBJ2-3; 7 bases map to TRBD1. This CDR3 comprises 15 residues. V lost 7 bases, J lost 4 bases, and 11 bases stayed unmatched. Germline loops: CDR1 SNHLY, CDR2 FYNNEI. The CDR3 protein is CASTRDRRAPDTQYF. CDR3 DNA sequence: TGTGCCAGCACTAGGGACAGACGGGCCCCAGATACGCAGTATTTT.

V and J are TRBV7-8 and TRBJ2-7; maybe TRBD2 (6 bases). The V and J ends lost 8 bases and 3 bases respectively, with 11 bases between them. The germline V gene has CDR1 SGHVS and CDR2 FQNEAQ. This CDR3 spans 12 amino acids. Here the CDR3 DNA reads TGTGCCAGCGCGGGACTTATCTACGAGCAGTACTTC. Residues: CASAGLIYEQYF.

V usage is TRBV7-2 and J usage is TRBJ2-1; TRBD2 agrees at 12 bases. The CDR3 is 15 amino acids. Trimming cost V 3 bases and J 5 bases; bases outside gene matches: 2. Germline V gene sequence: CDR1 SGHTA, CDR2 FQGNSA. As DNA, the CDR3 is TGTGCCAGCAGCTTGGGACTAGCGGGTAACAATGAGCAGTTCTTC. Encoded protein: CASSLGLAGNNEQFF.

CDR3 in DNA: TGTGCCAGTAGTATCGGCGGGCAACCCTACACCTTC. Its protein product is CASSIGGQPYTF. V and J are TRBV19 and TRBJ1-2; D gene unclear. Trimming took 3 bases from V and 10 from J, leaving 12 bases between them. CDR1 LNHDA and CDR2 SQIVND come from the germline V gene (reference sequence). The CDR3 spans 12 residues.

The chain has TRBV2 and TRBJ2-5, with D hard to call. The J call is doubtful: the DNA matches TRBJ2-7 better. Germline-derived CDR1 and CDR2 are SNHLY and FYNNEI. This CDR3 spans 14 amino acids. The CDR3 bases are TGTGCCAGCAGTGAGGAAAGAGGTAACTACGAGCAGTACTTC. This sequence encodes CASSEERGNYEQYF.

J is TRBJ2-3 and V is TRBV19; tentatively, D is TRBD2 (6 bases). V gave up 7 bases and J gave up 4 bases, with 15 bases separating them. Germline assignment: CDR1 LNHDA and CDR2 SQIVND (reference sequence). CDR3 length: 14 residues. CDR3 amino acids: CASKGGFSPDTQYF. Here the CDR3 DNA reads TGTGCCAGTAAAGGAGGGTTCTCACCAGATACGCAGTATTTT.

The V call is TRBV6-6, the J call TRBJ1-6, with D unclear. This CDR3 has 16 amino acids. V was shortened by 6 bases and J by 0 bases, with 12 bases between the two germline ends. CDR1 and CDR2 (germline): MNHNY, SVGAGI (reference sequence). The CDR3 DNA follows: TGTGCCAGCAGCCCTGGAAGGAGCTCCTATAATTCACCCCTCCACTTT. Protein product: CASSPGRSSYNSPLHF.

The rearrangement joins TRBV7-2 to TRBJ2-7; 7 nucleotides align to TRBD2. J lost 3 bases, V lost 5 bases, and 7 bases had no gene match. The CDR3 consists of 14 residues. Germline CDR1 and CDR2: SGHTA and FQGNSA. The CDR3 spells CASSRRGSGYEQYF. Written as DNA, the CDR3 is TGTGCCAGCAGCCGTCGCGGGAGCGGCTACGAGCAGTACTTC.

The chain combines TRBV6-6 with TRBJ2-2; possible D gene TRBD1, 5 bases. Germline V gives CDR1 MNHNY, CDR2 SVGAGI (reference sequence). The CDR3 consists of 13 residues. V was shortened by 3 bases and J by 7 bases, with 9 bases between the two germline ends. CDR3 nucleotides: TGTGCCAGCAGTTATCCTGACAGCGGGGAGCTGTTTTTT. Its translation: CASSYPDSGELFF.

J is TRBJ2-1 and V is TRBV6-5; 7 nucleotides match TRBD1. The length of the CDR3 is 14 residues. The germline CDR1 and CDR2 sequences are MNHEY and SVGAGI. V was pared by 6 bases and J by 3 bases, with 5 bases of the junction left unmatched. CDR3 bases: TGTGCCAGCAGGCCCGGGACAGACTACAATGAGCAGTTCTTC. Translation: CASRPGTDYNEQFF.

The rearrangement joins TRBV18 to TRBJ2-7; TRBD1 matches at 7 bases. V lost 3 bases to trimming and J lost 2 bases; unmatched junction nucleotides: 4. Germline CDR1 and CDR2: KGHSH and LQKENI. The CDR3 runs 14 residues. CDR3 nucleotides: TGTGCCAGCTCACCCCGGGACAGACCCTACGAGCAGTACTTC. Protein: CASSPRDRPYEQYF. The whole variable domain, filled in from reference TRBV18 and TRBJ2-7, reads NAGVMQNPRHLVRRRGQEARLRCSPMKGHSHVYWYRQLPEEGLKFMVYLQKENIIDESGMPKERFSAEFPKEGPSILRIQQVVRGDSAAYFCASSPRDRPYEQYFGPGTRLTVT.

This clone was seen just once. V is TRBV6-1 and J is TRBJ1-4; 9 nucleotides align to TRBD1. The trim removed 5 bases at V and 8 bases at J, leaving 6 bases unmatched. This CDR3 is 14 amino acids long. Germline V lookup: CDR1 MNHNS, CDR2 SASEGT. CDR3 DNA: TGTGCCAGCAGTCGACAGGGGGAGGCGGAAAAACTGTTTTTT. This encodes CASSRQGEAEKLFF.

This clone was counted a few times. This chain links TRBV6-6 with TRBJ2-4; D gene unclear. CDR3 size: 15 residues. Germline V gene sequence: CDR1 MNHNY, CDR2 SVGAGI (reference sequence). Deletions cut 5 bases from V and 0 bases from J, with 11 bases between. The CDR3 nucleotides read TGTGCCAGCAGTCGTATACTGCTAGCCAAAAACATTCAGTACTTC. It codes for CASSRILLAKNIQYF.

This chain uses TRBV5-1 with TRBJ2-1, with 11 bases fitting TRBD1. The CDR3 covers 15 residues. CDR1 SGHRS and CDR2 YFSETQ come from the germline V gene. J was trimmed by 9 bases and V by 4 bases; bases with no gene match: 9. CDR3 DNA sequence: TGCGCCAGCAGCCTGGCGGGACAGGGGGTTGGTGAGCAGTTCTTC. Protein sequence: CASSLAGQGVGEQFF.

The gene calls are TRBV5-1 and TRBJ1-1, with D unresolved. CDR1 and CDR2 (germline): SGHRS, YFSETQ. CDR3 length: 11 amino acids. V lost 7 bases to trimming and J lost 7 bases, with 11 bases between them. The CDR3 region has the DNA TGCGCCAGCTATTTGGGAGGTGAAGCTTTCTTT. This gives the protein CASYLGGEAFF.

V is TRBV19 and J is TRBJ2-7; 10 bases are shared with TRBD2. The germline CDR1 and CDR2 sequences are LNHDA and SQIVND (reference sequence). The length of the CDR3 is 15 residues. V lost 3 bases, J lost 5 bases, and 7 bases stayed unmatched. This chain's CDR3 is CASSIFSSGSDEQYF. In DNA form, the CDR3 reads TGTGCCAGTAGTATCTTCTCTAGCGGGAGTGACGAGCAGTACTTC.

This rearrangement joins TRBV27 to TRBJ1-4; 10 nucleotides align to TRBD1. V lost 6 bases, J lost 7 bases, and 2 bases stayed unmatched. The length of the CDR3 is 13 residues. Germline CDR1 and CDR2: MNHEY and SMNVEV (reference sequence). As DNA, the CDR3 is TGTGCCAGCAGACGGGACAGGGGTGAAAAACTGTTTTTT. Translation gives CASRRDRGEKLFF. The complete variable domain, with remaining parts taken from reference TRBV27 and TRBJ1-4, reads EAQVTQNPRYLITVTGKKLTVTCSQNMNHEYMSWYRQDPGLGLRQIYYSMNVEVTDKGDVPEGYKVSRKEKRNFPLILESPSPNQTSLYFCASRRDRGEKLFFGSGTQLSVL.

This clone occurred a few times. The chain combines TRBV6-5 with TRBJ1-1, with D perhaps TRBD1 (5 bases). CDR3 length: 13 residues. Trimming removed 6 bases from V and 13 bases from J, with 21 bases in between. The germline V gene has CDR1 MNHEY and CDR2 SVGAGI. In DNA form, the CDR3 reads TGTGCCAGCAGAGAAACGGGACGCCGGGAGGGTTTCTTT. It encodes CASRETGRREGFF.

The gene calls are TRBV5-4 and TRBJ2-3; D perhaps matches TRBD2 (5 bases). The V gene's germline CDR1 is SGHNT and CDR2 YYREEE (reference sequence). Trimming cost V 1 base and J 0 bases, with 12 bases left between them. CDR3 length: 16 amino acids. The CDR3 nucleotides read TGTGCCAGCAGCTTGAAGATTAGCGATAGCACAGATACGCAGTATTTT. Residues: CASSLKISDSTDTQYF.

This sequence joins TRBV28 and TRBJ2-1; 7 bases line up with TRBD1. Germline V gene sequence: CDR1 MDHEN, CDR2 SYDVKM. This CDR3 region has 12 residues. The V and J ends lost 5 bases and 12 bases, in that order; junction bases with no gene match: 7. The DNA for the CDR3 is TGTGCCAGCAGTCGACAGGGCCTATTGCAGTTCTTC. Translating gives CASSRQGLLQFF. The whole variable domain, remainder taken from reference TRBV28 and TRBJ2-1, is DVKVTQSSRYLVKRTGEKVFLECVQDMDHENMFWYRQDPGLGLRLIYFSYDVKMKEKGDIPEGYSVSREKKERFSLILESASTNQTSMYLCASSRQGLLQFFGPGTRLTVL.

In nucleotides, the CDR3 is TGTGCCAGTAGTATAGATAGTGGGGCCTACGGGGAGACCCAGTACTTC. Protein: CASSIDSGAYGETQYF. The V and J genes are TRBV19 and TRBJ2-5; possibly TRBD1 for D (5 bases). Trimming pared 0 bases from V and 5 bases from J, leaving 16 bases between. This CDR3 is 16 amino acids long. Germline CDR1 reads LNHDA; CDR2 reads SQIVND (reference sequence). Filled out from reference TRBV19 and TRBJ2-5, the complete variable domain reads DGGITQSPKYLFRKEGQNVTLSCEQNLNHDAMYWYRQDPGQGLRLIYYSQIVNDFQKGDIAEGYSVSREKKESFPLTVTSAQKNPTAFYLCASSIDSGAYGETQYFGPGTRLLVL.

CDR3 sequence reads: CASTGGHGVDGYTF. The CDR3 nucleotides read TGTGCCAGCACAGGGGGGCATGGGGTGGATGGCTACACCTTC. The chain couples TRBV6-1 to TRBJ1-2, with 7 bases that match TRBD1. The germline gives CDR1 MNHNS, CDR2 SASEGT. The V gene end was trimmed by 7 bases and the J gene end by 6 bases; junction bases not matched to a gene: 11. The CDR3 consists of 14 residues.

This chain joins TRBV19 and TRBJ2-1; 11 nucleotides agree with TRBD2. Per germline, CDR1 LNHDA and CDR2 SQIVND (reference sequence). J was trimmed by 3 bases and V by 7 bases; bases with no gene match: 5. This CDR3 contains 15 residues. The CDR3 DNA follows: TGTGCCAGTAACCTAGCGGGAGGAATCTACAATGAGCAGTTCTTC. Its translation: CASNLAGGIYNEQFF.

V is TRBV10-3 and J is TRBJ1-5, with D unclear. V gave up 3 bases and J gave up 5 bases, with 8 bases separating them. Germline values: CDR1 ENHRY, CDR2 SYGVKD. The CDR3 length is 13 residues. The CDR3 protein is CAISDTFDQPQHF. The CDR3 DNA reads TGTGCCATCAGTGATACATTCGATCAGCCCCAGCATTTT.

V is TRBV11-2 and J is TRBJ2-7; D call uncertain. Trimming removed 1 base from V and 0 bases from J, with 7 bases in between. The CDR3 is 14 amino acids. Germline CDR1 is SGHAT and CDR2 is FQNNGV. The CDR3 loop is CASSLARNSYEQYF. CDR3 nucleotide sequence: TGTGCCAGCAGCTTAGCTAGGAACTCCTACGAGCAGTACTTC.

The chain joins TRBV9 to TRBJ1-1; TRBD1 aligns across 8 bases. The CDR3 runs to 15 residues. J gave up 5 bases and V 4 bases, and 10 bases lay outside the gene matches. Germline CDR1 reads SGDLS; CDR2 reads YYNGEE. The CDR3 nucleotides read TGTGCCAGCAGCCTTATAGGACAGGGTCTTACTGAAGCTTTCTTT. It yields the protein CASSLIGQGLTEAFF.

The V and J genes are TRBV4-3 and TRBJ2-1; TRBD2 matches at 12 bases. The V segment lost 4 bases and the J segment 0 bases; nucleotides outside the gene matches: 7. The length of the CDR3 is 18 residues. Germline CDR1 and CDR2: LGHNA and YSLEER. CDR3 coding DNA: TGCGCCAGCAGCCGCGGGACTAGCGGGTTCCGCTCCTACAATGAGCAGTTCTTC. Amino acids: CASSRGTSGFRSYNEQFF.

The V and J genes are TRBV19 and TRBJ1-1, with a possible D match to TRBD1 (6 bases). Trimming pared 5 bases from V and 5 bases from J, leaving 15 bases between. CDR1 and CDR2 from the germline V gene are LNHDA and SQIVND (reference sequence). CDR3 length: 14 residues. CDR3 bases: TGTGCCAGTAGTGAGGGACAACTAAAGACTGAAGCTTTCTTT. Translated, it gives CASSEGQLKTEAFF.